Listed here are 28 T cell receptor beta chains from one sample, sequenced in a study of OX40 agonist ivuxolimab in advanced cancers. Repertoires were generated with immunoSEQ multiplex PCR, while TCRdb's copy carries only in-frame clones and drops some. The sample has 65,000 to 85,000 clones, approximately 84% seen once. The source was CD4+ or CD8+ T cells sorted from blood, collected in a trial of the OX40 agonist ivuxolimab. The receptors originated from an adult with an advanced solid tumor such as melanoma, head and neck, liver or kidney cancer.

This clone was picked up a small number of times. The CDR3 nucleotides are TGCAGCTACAGGGGAGTTTACGAGCAGTACTTC. Its translation: CSYRGVYEQYF. This chain links TRBV20-1 with TRBJ2-7; 7 nucleotides align to TRBD1. From germline, CDR1 is DFQATT and CDR2 SNEGSKA (reference sequence). The CDR3 contains 11 residues.

The chain is built from TRBV7-6 and TRBJ2-7; tentative D call: TRBD1 (6 bases). Germline-derived CDR1 and CDR2 are SGHVS and FNYEAQ. The length of the CDR3 is 13 residues. V lost 3 bases and J 3 bases, leaving 9 bases between the germline ends. The CDR3 nucleotides are TGTGCCAGCAGCTTTGGACAGAACTACGAGCAGTACTTC. It is translated as CASSFGQNYEQYF.

The chain joins TRBV5-1 to TRBJ2-1; 12 bases match TRBD2. The J segment lost 4 bases and the V segment lost 2 bases, leaving 4 bases of the junction unmatched. Germline V CDR1 and CDR2: SGHRS, YFSETQ. The CDR3 sequence is 16 residues long. The CDR3 DNA is TGCGCCAGCAGCTTTAGACTAGCGGGGGATTACAATGAGCAGTTCTTC. Residues: CASSFRLAGDYNEQFF.

Comment on this clone: Sequence at one end of the junction differs from germline and may be a read error. The chain carries TRBV7-6 and TRBJ2-5; D is ambiguous. This CDR3 contains 13 residues. Germline loops: CDR1 SGHVS, CDR2 FNYEAQ. The CDR3 DNA reads TGTGCCAGCAGCTCACTGTACCAAGAGAGCCAGTACTTC. It encodes CASSSLYQESQYF.

This clone showed up many times. V gene TRBV19 combines with J gene TRBJ1-4; D ambiguous. The CDR3 runs 17 residues. The germline V and J ends were trimmed by 0 bases and 7 bases, with 18 bases remaining between them. Germline CDR1 LNHDA, CDR2 SQIVND (reference sequence). The CDR3 region is CASSIDKTGSQVEKLFF. CDR3 sequence (DNA): TGTGCCAGTAGTATAGATAAGACCGGCTCGCAGGTTGAAAAACTGTTTTTT.

The genes are TRBV11-3 and TRBJ2-2; tentatively, D is TRBD1 (6 bases). Trimming took 3 bases from V and 7 from J, leaving 12 bases between them. Germline V gene lookup returns CDR1 SGHNT and CDR2 YENEEA. This CDR3 has 14 residues. CDR3 DNA: TGTGCCAGCAGCTTGCAGGGGATAGACGGGGAGCTGTTTTTT. The encoded protein is CASSLQGIDGELFF.

This clone turned up a few times. The chain couples TRBV18 to TRBJ2-7; the match to TRBD1 covers 9 bases. V lost 4 bases, J lost 2 bases, and 9 bases stayed unmatched. This CDR3 comprises 16 residues. CDR1 and CDR2 from the germline V gene are KGHSH and LQKENI. The chain's CDR3 is CASSRSHGTGTYEQYF. The CDR3 nucleotides read TGTGCCAGCTCACGATCACATGGGACAGGGACCTACGAGCAGTACTTC.

The J gene is TRBJ1-1, the V gene TRBV6-6, with D tentatively TRBD1 (5 bases). The V and J ends lost 4 bases and 6 bases respectively, with 9 bases between them. The CDR3 consists of 12 residues. Germline CDR1 and CDR2: MNHNY and SVGAGI (reference sequence). The CDR3 DNA follows: TGTGCCAGCAGTTCGACAGTTGCTGAAGCTTTCTTT. Protein: CASSSTVAEAFF.

CDR3 region: CSARQETQYF. CDR3 in DNA: TGCAGCGCGCGCCAAGAGACCCAGTACTTC. The V call is TRBV29-1, the J call TRBJ2-5, with D unresolved. The ends were cut back, 7 bases at V and 1 base at J, with 4 bases in the middle. The CDR3 is made up of 10 amino acids. In germline, CDR1 is SQVTM, CDR2 ANQGSEA.

This sequence joins TRBV2 and TRBJ2-3; D remains unclear. The CDR3 loop spans 15 amino acids. Germline assignment: CDR1 SNHLY and CDR2 FYNNEI. V was clipped by 5 bases and J by 3 bases, with 15 bases between them. DNA for the CDR3: TGTGCCAGCAGTCTGCAAAGCCTAAGAACAGATACGCAGTATTTT. Translated: CASSLQSLRTDTQYF.

The chain combines TRBV7-3 with TRBJ2-7; D might be TRBD1 (7 bases). The germline CDR1 and CDR2 sequences are SGHTA and FQGTGA. The V and J ends lost 2 bases and 5 bases respectively, with 13 bases between them. The length of the CDR3 is 14 residues. The CDR3 here is CASSLGQGGHEQYF. The CDR3 region has the DNA TGTGCCAGCAGCTTAGGCCAGGGGGGACACGAGCAGTACTTC.

This chain connects TRBV6-9 to TRBJ2-5; D unclear. The CDR3 consists of 12 residues. CDR1 MNHGY and CDR2 SVAAGI come from the germline V gene. The V and J ends lost 2 bases and 5 bases respectively, with 6 bases between them. CDR3 DNA: TGTGCCAGCAGTTATGAAGGGGAGACCCAGTACTTC. Translated, it gives CASSYEGETQYF.

This clone is a singleton in its sample. This rearrangement joins TRBV25-1 to TRBJ2-7; the D is unclear. V lost 4 bases and J lost 7, with 8 bases in between. The CDR3 spans 11 residues. Germline CDR1 MGHDK, CDR2 SYGVNS. The CDR3: CASSGRVEQYF. In DNA form, the CDR3 reads TGTGCCAGCAGTGGGAGAGTAGAGCAGTACTTC.

The CDR3 is CASSKLAGLRTDTQYF. The CDR3 nucleotides read TGTGCCAGCAGCAAACTAGCGGGGCTTCGCACAGATACGCAGTATTTT. The gene calls are TRBV7-2 and TRBJ2-3, with 10 bases lining up with TRBD2. The CDR3 is 16 amino acids. The J segment lost 1 base and the V segment lost 5 bases, leaving 6 bases of the junction unmatched. CDR1 and CDR2 from the germline V gene are SGHTA and FQGNSA.

The chain joins TRBV6-6 to TRBJ1-2; no firm D call. Deletions cut 2 bases from V and 4 bases from J, with 11 bases between. The CDR3 runs 14 residues. Germline CDR1 reads MNHNY; CDR2 reads SVGAGI (reference sequence). Here the CDR3 DNA reads TGTGCCAGCAGTTACAGCCAGGACCTCTATGGCTACACCTTC. This codes for CASSYSQDLYGYTF.

V and J are TRBV5-5 and TRBJ2-5; possibly TRBD1 for D (6 bases). Trimming took off 1 base at V and 5 bases at J, with 15 bases between the two ends. CDR1 is SGHKS, CDR2 YYEKEE, per germline (reference sequence). The CDR3 extends over 15 amino acids. The CDR3 here is CASSLRDTVFETQYF. The CDR3 nucleotides read TGTGCCAGCAGCTTGCGGGACACGGTATTTGAGACCCAGTACTTC.

This chain joins TRBV29-1 and TRBJ2-5; TRBD1 is a possible D gene (6 bases). The DNA end lines up better with TRBJ2-7; the J call may be wrong. Looked up from germline, CDR1 is SQVTM and CDR2 is ANQGSEA. The CDR3 is made up of 11 amino acids. CDR3 DNA: TGCAGCGCCGGACAGTCCTACGAGCAGTACTTC. This encodes CSAGQSYEQYF.

A word on this clone: One junction end disagrees with the germline gene, perhaps due to a read error. The V gene is TRBV7-7, the J gene TRBJ2-1; 8 bases line up with TRBD1. The CDR3 runs to 15 residues. Germline V gene lookup returns CDR1 SSHAT and CDR2 FNYEAQ (reference sequence). In DNA, the CDR3 is TGTGCTAGCAGCTTACGGCCAGGGGGCTTCTATGAGCAGTTCTTC. Translation gives CASSLRPGGFYEQFF.

The V gene is TRBV9, the J gene TRBJ2-3; 8 bases map to TRBD2. Germline trimming cut 4 bases from V and 3 bases from J; bases unmatched to any gene: 7. Per the germline V gene, CDR1 is SGDLS and CDR2 is YYNGEE. This CDR3 is built from 15 residues. CDR3 residues: CASSPAGGPTDTQYF. The CDR3 DNA is TGTGCCAGCAGCCCCGCGGGGGGTCCTACAGATACGCAGTATTTT.

The chain employs TRBV2 and TRBJ1-2; 7 positions agree with TRBD1. The V and J ends lost 0 bases and 5 bases, in that order; junction bases with no gene match: 15. Per the germline V gene, CDR1 is SNHLY and CDR2 is FYNNEI. The CDR3 totals 18 residues. For the CDR3, the DNA is TGTGCCAGCAGTGAAGCGTCCTTGACAGGGACCCTATGGTATGGCTACACCTTC. Its protein is CASSEASLTGTLWYGYTF.

V and J are TRBV28 and TRBJ1-1, with D hard to call. The CDR3 covers 15 residues. V lost 6 bases to trimming and J lost 0 bases, with 14 bases between them. Germline V gene sequence: CDR1 MDHEN, CDR2 SYDVKM. The CDR3 DNA reads as TGTGCCAGCAGCCCCTCTCGGGGTGTGAACACTGAAGCTTTCTTT. Its protein product is CASSPSRGVNTEAFF.

The chain links TRBV4-2 to TRBJ2-1; 16 positions agree with TRBD2. V was pared by 2 bases and J by 1 base, with 5 bases of the junction left unmatched. The CDR3 is 19 amino acids. CDR1 LGHNA and CDR2 YNFKEQ come from the germline V gene. CDR3 loop: CASSQIGTSGRASYNEQFF. In DNA form, the CDR3 reads TGTGCCAGCAGCCAAATCGGGACTAGCGGGAGGGCATCCTACAATGAGCAGTTCTTC.

The chain uses TRBV29-1 and TRBJ1-5; D gene ambiguous. The V gene lost 1 base and the J gene lost 9 bases, with 10 bases spanning the gap. The CDR3 consists of 12 residues. CDR1 and CDR2 from the germline V gene are SQVTM and ANQGSEA. The CDR3: CSVEAPGGPQHF. The CDR3, as DNA: TGCAGCGTTGAAGCTCCTGGCGGGCCCCAGCATTTT.

J is TRBJ2-3 and V is TRBV10-3; a weak D match, TRBD1 (6 bases). CDR1 is ENHRY and CDR2 is SYGVKD in the germline V gene. V lost 6 bases and J 2 bases, leaving 12 bases between the germline ends. The CDR3 loop spans 14 amino acids. As DNA, the CDR3 is TGTGCCATCAGGTTGACAGGCACCACAGATACGCAGTATTTT. This codes for CAIRLTGTTDTQYF.

The chain joins TRBV4-1 to TRBJ2-3; 7 bases are shared with TRBD1. Germline V gene data show CDR1 as MGHRA and CDR2 as YSYEKL. The CDR3 runs 14 residues. The junction had 3 bases not matched to a gene; V was cut back by 4 bases and J by 2 bases. The CDR3 nucleotides read TGCGCCAGCAGCCTTGGACAGGACACAGATACGCAGTATTTT. Translated: CASSLGQDTDTQYF.

V and J are TRBV18 and TRBJ2-5; 9 bases are a match to TRBD1. From germline, CDR1 is KGHSH and CDR2 LQKENI. Trimming took 1 base from V and 0 from J; bases not matched to a gene: 3. The CDR3 runs 16 residues. The CDR3 DNA follows: TGTGCCAGCTCACCACAGGGGACAGGGTACCAAGAGACCCAGTACTTC. Its translation is CASSPQGTGYQETQYF.

The chain is built from TRBV4-3 and TRBJ1-2; no clear D. The CDR3 extends over 16 amino acids. CDR1 is LGHNA, CDR2 YSLEER, per germline. The ends were cut back, 0 bases at V and 1 base at J, with 12 bases in the middle. The CDR3 region has the DNA TGCGCCAGCAGCCAAGAATTGGGCGAGGTTAACTATGGCTACACCTTC. Protein sequence: CASSQELGEVNYGYTF.

This rearrangement joins TRBV4-3 to TRBJ1-1; D is undetermined. The CDR3 has 13 amino acids. CDR1 is LGHNA, CDR2 YSLEER, per germline. V was shortened by 0 bases and J by 1 base, with 3 bases between the two germline ends. DNA of the CDR3: TGCGCCAGCAGCCAAGAGTCGAACACTGAAGCTTTCTTT. It codes for CASSQESNTEAFF.